A selection of T cell receptor beta chains follows, all from one sample in a study of T cells in tuberculosis. Repertoires were generated with immunoSEQ multiplex PCR, while TCRdb's copy carries only in-frame clones and drops some. The profile shows some 25,000 clones, roughly 95% of them singletons. What was sequenced was PBMCs. The receptors stem from a donor aged 10-30 years with latent tuberculosis or without tuberculosis infection. Each CDR3 is given with its conserved first and last residue. A D gene is named only where the DNA matches it firmly. Only part of the rows carry a size: once, few, many, or a class if the clone is expanded.

CDR3 | DNA | D | J | V | size | length
CASRTARTKGTYNEQFF | TGTGCCAGCCGTACCGCAAGGACGAAGGGGACCTACAATGAGCAGTTCTTC | . | TRBJ2-1 | TRBV27 | . | 17
CASSARDRGREPQHF | TGTGCCAGCAGTGCCCGGGACAGAGGTCGTGAGCCCCAGCATTTT | TRBD1 | TRBJ1-5 | TRBV27 | . | 15
CASSPGQSNMGTDTQYF | TGCGCCAGCAGCCCGGGACAGTCCAATATGGGTACAGATACGCAGTATTTT | TRBD1 | TRBJ2-3 | TRBV5-1 | . | 17
CASSPGQDSYNEQFF | TGTGCCAGCAGCCCCGGACAGGATTCGTACAATGAGCAGTTCTTC | TRBD1 | TRBJ2-1 | TRBV9 | once | 15
CASSPMGQLSYEQYF | TGTGCCAGCTCACCGATGGGACAGCTCTCCTACGAGCAGTACTTC | TRBD1 | TRBJ2-7 | TRBV18 | once | 15
CASSNTKGLAGGNEQFF | TGTGCCAGCAGCAACACCAAAGGACTAGCGGGGGGGAATGAGCAGTTCTTC | TRBD2 | TRBJ2-1 | TRBV9 | once | 17
CASSISSGASQPQHF | TGTGCCAGTAGTATCTCGTCAGGGGCAAGTCAGCCCCAGCATTTT | . | TRBJ1-5 | TRBV19 | . | 15
CASSPPDGSGGRNTQYF | TGTGCCAGCAGCCCTCCCGATGGGAGCGGGGGGAGGAATACGCAGTATTTT | TRBD2 | TRBJ2-3 | TRBV11-1 | . | 17
CATRGQGRSMNYGYTF | TGCGCCACCCGGGGACAGGGGAGATCAATGAACTATGGCTACACCTTC | TRBD1 | TRBJ1-2 | TRBV10-2 | . | 16
CASSQDQQGARETQYF | TGCGCCAGCAGCCAAGACCAACAGGGGGCTCGGGAGACCCAGTACTTC | TRBD1 | TRBJ2-5 | TRBV4-1 | . | 16
CASSDEGTRLGRGEQFF | TGTGCCAGCAGTGACGAGGGGACTAGATTAGGGAGAGGTGAGCAGTTCTTC | TRBD2 | TRBJ2-1 | TRBV2 | . | 17
CASSEQGNPYGYTF | TGCGCCAGCAGCGAACAGGGGAATCCCTATGGCTACACCTTC | TRBD1 | TRBJ1-2 | TRBV5-1 | . | 14
CASSEVWVAANSNQPQHF | TGTGCCAGCAGTGAAGTATGGGTAGCAGCTAATAGCAATCAGCCCCAGCATTTT | . | TRBJ1-5 | TRBV6-1 | . | 18
CASRLRTGSTGELFF | TGTGCCAGTAGATTGAGGACAGGGTCCACCGGGGAGCTGTTTTTT | TRBD1 | TRBJ2-2 | TRBV19 | once | 15
CASSTGGGGYGYTF | TGTGCCAGCAGCACCGGAGGGGGCGGGTATGGCTACACCTTC | TRBD1 | TRBJ1-2 | TRBV27 | . | 14
CARKGGGTVATQYF | TGCGCCAGAAAAGGCGGGGGGACCGTGGCGACCCAGTACTTC | TRBD2 | TRBJ2-5 | TRBV5-1 | . | 14
CASSLGTVSGNTIYF | TGCGCCAGCAGCTTGGGGACAGTCTCTGGAAACACCATATATTTT | . | TRBJ1-3 | TRBV5-1 | . | 15
CASSQAIGQGGGYGYTF | TGTGCCAGCAGCCAAGCGATTGGACAGGGTGGGGGCTATGGCTACACCTTC | TRBD1 | TRBJ1-2 | TRBV5-6 | . | 17
CASSHPGSTDTQYF | TGTGCCAGCAGCCACCCGGGGAGTACAGATACGCAGTATTTT | . | TRBJ2-3 | TRBV6-5 | . | 14
CASSLPPDSLTGELFF | TGCGCCAGCAGCTTACCTCCGGACTCTCTCACCGGGGAGCTGTTTTTT | . | TRBJ2-2 | TRBV5-1 | . | 16
CASSVGDTYNEQFF | TGTGCCAGCAGCGTAGGGGACACTTACAATGAGCAGTTCTTC | . | TRBJ2-1 | TRBV9 | . | 14
CASGTGRLTNTEAFF | TGTGCCAGCGGGACAGGCCGCCTCACGAACACTGAAGCTTTCTTT | TRBD1 | TRBJ1-1 | TRBV9 | once | 15
CASSSRISGQVIYGYTF | TGTGCCAGTAGTTCCAGGATTTCGGGACAGGTGATCTATGGCTACACCTTC | TRBD1 | TRBJ1-2 | TRBV19 | . | 17
CASRVGQFF | TGCGCCAGCAGGGTCGGGCAGTTCTTC | . | TRBJ2-1 | TRBV23-1 | . | 9
CASSLGTGGSYEQYF | TGCGCCAGCAGCTTGGGTACAGGGGGGTCCTACGAGCAGTACTTC | TRBD1 | TRBJ2-7 | TRBV5-1 | . | 15